The clone carrying this T cell receptor beta chain was picked up one time. The likely explanation is a read error, given a far larger clone one base away. Other DNA sequences in the sample encode the same CDR3. This sample was taken from a study of shared clonotypes between healthy human individuals. Sequencing of unsorted PBMC DNA was carried out using ten immunoSEQ deep assay plates. Sequencing used immunoSEQ multiplex PCR; TCRdb keeps in-frame clones, though not all of them. The sample carries some 450,000 clones, approximately 71% recorded once. This CDR3 has 16 amino acids. Germline V gene lookup returns CDR1 MGHRA and CDR2 YSYEKL.

The sequence was collected from a woman aged 40 to 50 in good health. Some clones in this sample may be carry-over from other donors' samples. Sequences were obtained from PBMCs. The chain joins TRBV4-1 to TRBJ2-1; 9 positions match TRBD1. CDR3 protein: CASSQGPGQGRNEQFF. DNA for the CDR3: TGCGCTAGCAGCCAAGGCCCGGGACAGGGACGGAATGAGCAGTTCTTC.